The next 27 T cell receptor beta chains were all read from a single sample in a study of radiation and T cells in renal cell carcinoma. Time point noted: blood 2 weeks post-SBRT. Sample treatment: 15 Gy SBRT to primary tumor, nephrectomy 4 weeks later. Some clones are missing from TCRdb's copy, which holds only in-frame ones; the method was immunoSEQ multiplex PCR. Of some 120,000 clones in the sample, 81% were seen once. The sequencing used blood, collected from a patient whose treatment included radiotherapy and nephrectomy. The receptors derive from a woman aged 55-75 years with renal cell carcinoma.

This sequence joins TRBV7-3 and TRBJ2-7, with D possibly TRBD1 on 5 matching bases. Germline CDR1 is SGHTA and CDR2 is FQGTGA. Deletions cut 3 bases from V and 1 base from J, with 7 bases between. The CDR3 has 13 residues. DNA for the CDR3: TGTGCCAGCAGCTTGGACACTTCCTACGAGCAGTACTTC. Residues: CASSLDTSYEQYF.

This clone has a handful of counts. The V and J genes are TRBV19 and TRBJ1-6; 8 nucleotides match TRBD1. The CDR3 is 13 residues long. Germline values: CDR1 LNHDA, CDR2 SQIVND (reference sequence). The J segment lost 9 bases and the V segment lost 4 bases, leaving 2 bases of the junction unmatched. The CDR3 loop is CASSTTGGSPLHF. CDR3 DNA: TGTGCCAGTAGTACCACAGGGGGTTCACCCCTCCACTTT.

V is TRBV2 and J is TRBJ1-2, with D hard to call. The CDR3 loop spans 11 amino acids. Trimming pared 3 bases from V and 4 bases from J, leaving 3 bases between. CDR1 is SNHLY and CDR2 is FYNNEI in the germline V gene. CDR3 nucleotide sequence: TGTGCCAGCAGTGACTCCTATGGCTACACCTTC. Translated, it gives CASSDSYGYTF.

DNA for the CDR3: TGTGCCAGTAGCGGGGAGGGGGGCACTGAAGCTTTCTTT. Translating it yields CASSGEGGTEAFF. The chain links TRBV19 to TRBJ1-1; a weak D match, TRBD1 (6 bases). This CDR3 has 13 amino acids. The V end lost 6 bases, the J end lost 4 bases, and 12 bases lay between the germline ends. Looked up from germline, CDR1 is LNHDA and CDR2 is SQIVND (reference sequence).

The V call is TRBV9, the J call TRBJ1-1; 9 bases fit TRBD1. CDR3 size: 19 residues. V shed 4 bases and J 4 bases; nucleotides not matched to a gene: 20. Germline values: CDR1 SGDLS, CDR2 YYNGEE. CDR3 DNA: TGTGCCAGCAGCTTCCTCATGGGACAGGGAGGTCTCAAGGGCACTGAAGCTTTCTTT. Amino acid sequence: CASSFLMGQGGLKGTEAFF.

Comments on this clone: An end of the junction does not agree with germline; a read error may underlie this. This rearrangement joins TRBV6-6 to TRBJ2-5; D unclear. This CDR3 has 14 residues. Germline assignment: CDR1 MNHNY and CDR2 SVGAGI (reference sequence). The CDR3 is CASSYSTVPATRYF. CDR3 coding DNA: TGTGCCAGCAGTTACTCGACTGTCCCGGCGACCCGGTACTTC.

This clone was seen more than once but under ten times. This sequence joins TRBV18 and TRBJ1-3; 7 bases map to TRBD1. This CDR3 contains 14 residues. J gave up 2 bases and V 2 bases, and 0 bases lay outside the gene matches. CDR1 and CDR2 from the germline V gene are KGHSH and LQKENI. CDR3 in DNA: TGTGCCAGCTCACCAGGGACAGCTGGAAACACCATATATTTT. It is translated as CASSPGTAGNTIYF. The variable domain in full, with the rest retrieved from reference TRBV18 and TRBJ1-3, is NAGVMQNPRHLVRRRGQEARLRCSPMKGHSHVYWYRQLPEEGLKFMVYLQKENIIDESGMPKERFSAEFPKEGPSILRIQQVVRGDSAAYFCASSPGTAGNTIYFGEGSWLTVV.

This clone was observed a few times. J is TRBJ1-1 and V is TRBV5-6; no reliable D call. Between the trimmed V and J ends, which lost 4 bases and 4 bases, there was a span of 11 bases. CDR1 SGHDT and CDR2 YYEEEE come from the germline V gene. The CDR3 runs 13 residues. CDR3 nucleotides: TGTGCCAGCAGCCCTAAAGGGAGCACTGAAGCTTTCTTT. Residues: CASSPKGSTEAFF.

The CDR3 loop is CASSRGQGNEKLFF. The CDR3 DNA sequence: TGTGCCAGCAGCCGTGGACAGGGCAATGAAAAACTGTTTTTT. The chain recombines TRBV14 with TRBJ1-4; 8 bases agree with TRBD1. CDR1 is SGHDN and CDR2 is FVKESK in the germline V gene. V lost 4 bases, J lost 5 bases, and 3 bases stayed unmatched. The CDR3 contains 14 residues.

The V and J genes are TRBV9 and TRBJ2-2; D possibly corresponds to TRBD2 (6 bases). The V gene lost 5 bases and the J gene lost 7 bases, with 15 bases spanning the gap. Germline lookup yields CDR1 SGDLS and CDR2 YYNGEE. The length of the CDR3 is 14 residues. The CDR3 region has the DNA TGTGCCAGCAGGCCTAGCGTCGACTACGGGGAGCTGTTTTTT. Protein: CASRPSVDYGELFF.

This sequence joins TRBV6-6 and TRBJ1-1; a weak D match, TRBD1 (6 bases). The CDR3 extends over 14 amino acids. CDR1 and CDR2 (germline): MNHNY, SVGAGI (reference sequence). Between the trimmed V and J ends, which lost 4 bases and 8 bases, there was a span of 17 bases. This CDR3 reads CASSLRQAREEAFF. The CDR3 DNA is TGTGCCAGCAGTTTGAGACAGGCCCGGGAAGAAGCTTTCTTT.

The rearrangement links TRBV30 to TRBJ1-5; D is possibly TRBD1 (5 bases). Trimming shortened V by 0 bases and J by 3 bases, and 12 bases separated the two germline ends. The CDR3 is made up of 15 amino acids. Germline lookup yields CDR1 GTSNPN and CDR2 SVGIG (reference sequence). The CDR3 protein is CAWSVRGSINQPQHF. DNA of the CDR3: TGTGCCTGGAGTGTACGGGGCTCGATCAATCAGCCCCAGCATTTT.

The chain employs TRBV27 and TRBJ2-1; 8 bases fit TRBD2. J lost 7 bases, V lost 3 bases, and 8 bases had no gene match. The CDR3 contains 15 residues. The germline V gene has CDR1 MNHEY and CDR2 SMNVEV (reference sequence). The CDR3 region is CASSFWREVENEQFF. Here the CDR3 DNA reads TGTGCCAGCAGTTTTTGGCGGGAGGTGGAGAATGAGCAGTTCTTC.

The J gene is TRBJ1-2, the V gene TRBV7-2; TRBD1 agrees at 7 bases. V trimming: 5 bases; J trimming: 2 bases; junction bases outside the gene matches: 8. The CDR3 is made up of 15 amino acids. CDR1 is SGHTA and CDR2 is FQGNSA in the germline V gene. The CDR3 DNA follows: TGTGCCAGCAGCCCAGAGACAGGGCCGAACTATGGCTACACCTTC. Translation gives CASSPETGPNYGYTF.

The rearrangement links TRBV19 to TRBJ1-2; possible D gene TRBD1, 5 bases. From germline, CDR1 is LNHDA and CDR2 SQIVND (reference sequence). The CDR3 loop spans 15 amino acids. V lost 6 bases and J lost 4, with 18 bases in between. The CDR3 sequence is CASSAGPGVSYGYTF. The DNA of the CDR3 is TGTGCCAGTAGCGCCGGCCCGGGGGTCAGCTATGGCTACACCTTC.

The table lists this clone with a few counts. This chain links TRBV28 with TRBJ1-1, with a tentative D call TRBD1 (5 bases). V was cut by 1 base and J by 5 bases, with 11 bases left in between. The CDR3 runs to 14 residues. In germline, CDR1 is MDHEN, CDR2 SYDVKM. The chain's CDR3 is CASSLSGEGTEAFF. As DNA, the CDR3 is TGTGCCAGCAGTTTATCGGGGGAAGGTACTGAAGCTTTCTTT.

J is TRBJ1-1 and V is TRBV5-1; no clear D. Between the trimmed V and J ends, which lost 1 base and 5 bases, there was a span of 12 bases. The CDR3 covers 14 residues. Germline V gene data show CDR1 as SGHRS and CDR2 as YFSETQ. Here the CDR3 reads CASSLPGGLTEAFF. The DNA for the CDR3 is TGCGCCAGCAGCTTGCCGGGCGGGTTAACTGAAGCTTTCTTT.

V and J are TRBV9 and TRBJ2-1; D remains ambiguous. The V end was cut by 4 bases, the J end by 3 bases, with 11 bases between. This CDR3 region has 14 residues. The germline V gene encodes CDR1 SGDLS and CDR2 YYNGEE. This chain's CDR3 is CASSIEAIYNEQFF. CDR3 nucleotide sequence: TGTGCCAGCAGCATCGAGGCCATCTACAATGAGCAGTTCTTC.

This chain links TRBV7-8 with TRBJ2-5; tentatively, D is TRBD2 (6 bases). Germline values: CDR1 SGHVS, CDR2 FQNEAQ. The CDR3 consists of 15 residues. The germline V and J ends were trimmed by 3 bases and 1 base, with 12 bases remaining between them. This CDR3 reads CASSFGGAPQETQYF. CDR3 nucleotides: TGTGCCAGCAGCTTCGGCGGGGCACCCCAAGAGACCCAGTACTTC. The variable domain in full, with the rest retrieved from reference TRBV7-8 and TRBJ2-5, is GAGVSQSPRYKVAKRGQDVALRCDPISGHVSLFWYQQALGQGPEFLTYFQNEAQLDKSGLPSDRFFAERPEGSVSTLKIQRTQQEDSAVYLCASSFGGAPQETQYFGPGTRLLVL.

The rearrangement joins TRBV6-1 to TRBJ1-6; D possibly corresponds to TRBD1 (6 bases). The CDR3 is 14 amino acids. Germline V gene lookup returns CDR1 MNHNS and CDR2 SASEGT. V shed 10 bases and J shed 6 bases, with 16 bases lying between them. The CDR3 DNA sequence: TGTGCCATCCTACCCACAGGGCGTAATTCACCCCTCCACTTT. Translating gives CAILPTGRNSPLHF.

The J gene is TRBJ1-4, the V gene TRBV28, with D uncertain. V was shortened by 7 bases and J by 2 bases, with 14 bases between the two germline ends. The CDR3 runs 15 residues. CDR1 and CDR2 from the germline V gene are MDHEN and SYDVKM. CDR3 in DNA: TGTGCCAGCACCAAACAGATGGTTACTAATGAAAAACTGTTTTTT. It is translated as CASTKQMVTNEKLFF.

The sample holds one count of this clone. V is TRBV7-9 and J is TRBJ2-2, with D possibly TRBD1 on 6 matching bases. Per the germline V gene, CDR1 is SEHNR and CDR2 is FQNEAQ (reference sequence). The CDR3 is made up of 16 amino acids. V was clipped by 5 bases and J by 4 bases, with 17 bases between them. CDR3 residues: CASSAPGTRSTGELFF. Written as DNA, the CDR3 is TGTGCCAGCAGCGCTCCCGGGACAAGGAGCACCGGGGAGCTGTTTTTT. The entire variable domain, with the rest obtained from reference TRBV7-9 and TRBJ2-2, is as follows: DTGVSQNPRHKITKRGQNVTFRCDPISEHNRLYWYRQTLGQGPEFLTYFQNEAQLEKSRLLSDRFSAERPKGSFSTLEIQRTEQGDSAMYLCASSAPGTRSTGELFFGEGSRLTVL.

The DNA for the CDR3 is TGTGCCAGCAGCTTAATCGAGGGAGAGCAGTACTTC. Protein: CASSLIEGEQYF. The rearrangement links TRBV11-2 to TRBJ2-7; possible D gene TRBD2, 5 bases. In germline, CDR1 is SGHAT, CDR2 FQNNGV. V was clipped by 2 bases and J by 7 bases, with 9 bases between them. The CDR3 has 12 amino acids.

In its sample, this clone was seen a few times. This chain joins TRBV2 and TRBJ2-1; 11 bases line up with TRBD2. The CDR3 contains 14 residues. Trimming cost V 6 bases and J 5 bases; bases outside gene matches: 3. Germline V CDR1 and CDR2: SNHLY, FYNNEI. The CDR3, as DNA: TGTGCCAGCAGCCTAGCGGGAGGTCACAATGAGCAGTTCTTC. Translated: CASSLAGGHNEQFF.

The chain employs TRBV29-1 and TRBJ2-7, with D unclear. The length of the CDR3 is 12 residues. Trimming stripped 6 bases from V and 1 base from J, with 10 bases between. The germline gives CDR1 SQVTM, CDR2 ANQGSEA. The CDR3 DNA sequence: TGCAGCGTGATGGCTCGTTCCTACGAGCAGTACTTC. It specifies CSVMARSYEQYF.

The rearrangement links TRBV6-5 to TRBJ1-5, with no clear D. The germline gives CDR1 MNHEY, CDR2 SVGAGI. The CDR3 is made up of 15 amino acids. Trimming cost V 0 bases and J 3 bases, with 9 bases left between them. This chain's CDR3 is CASSYSSGDNQPQHF. DNA for the CDR3: TGTGCCAGCAGTTACTCTTCCGGGGACAATCAGCCCCAGCATTTT.

The rearrangement links TRBV7-3 to TRBJ2-2; the D gene is possibly TRBD2 (5 bases). The ends were cut back, 5 bases at V and 5 bases at J, with 18 bases in the middle. This CDR3 is built from 16 residues. Germline CDR1 and CDR2: SGHTA and FQGTGA. The CDR3 is CASSPRSSGETGELFF. The CDR3 region has the DNA TGTGCCAGCAGCCCCCGGTCAAGTGGGGAGACCGGGGAGCTGTTTTTT.